This T cell receptor beta chain was retrieved from a study of T cell responses to AZD1222 COVID-19 vaccine. Points from the study as a whole: Repertoires were collected only later (after the peak T cell response had occurred). Most donors were white British and more were female, and clonal diversity was possibly underestimated.

Note on this clone: Its target is unknown.

Clones were sequenced by immunoSEQ multiplex PCR, and TCRdb holds only the in-frame ones, with some missing. This repertoire shows about 100,000 clones, about 88% found once; its top ten account for under 2%. The germline CDR1 and CDR2 sequences are SNHLY and FYNNEI. The CDR3 covers 14 residues. Between the trimmed V and J ends, which lost 4 bases and 4 bases, there was a span of 13 bases. Sequenced here: peripheral blood, sampled on day 0 of AZD1222 vaccination. This clonotype originated in an adult in good health. V usage is TRBV2 and J usage is TRBJ1-1; D remains unclear. The CDR3 DNA follows: TGTGCCAGCAGTGGTCCCCCACGAGGCACTGAAGCTTTCTTT. Amino acid sequence: CASSGPPRGTEAFF. Full variable domain (remainder filled in from reference TRBV2 and TRBJ1-1): EPEVTQTPSHQVTQMGQEVILRCVPISNHLYFYWYRQILGQKVEFLVSFYNNEISEKSEIFDDQFSVERPDGSNFTLKIRSTKLEDSAMYFCASSGPPRGTEAFFGQGTRLTVV.